This TCR beta chain is drawn from a study of T-cell memory formation after mild COVID-19. Across the whole study: TCR clusters were largely donor specific.

Points on this clonotype: The antigen is undetermined.

Sample barcodes and UMIs were carried by the TCR alpha and TCR beta cDNA libraries that 5'RACE generated with constant-segment primers. TCRdb itself ran the 5' RACE reads through MiXCR, one entry per CDR3 protein. Found here are about 170,000 distinct CDR3 sequences, 13% of them singletons; the top ten hold approximately 3.3%. This CDR3 contains 12 residues. The J segment lost 1 base and the V segment lost 6 bases, leaving 1 base of the junction unmatched. The germline CDR1 and CDR2 sequences are SGHRS and YFSETQ. Whole-study findings and limits: Memory cells collected pre-infection included some clones that later responded, suggesting cross-reactive memory joined. Of the contracting clones, CD4+ ones lay mainly in CM and EM, and CD8+ ones in EMRA.

Sequenced: PBMCs or a T cell subset sorted from them (not recorded which). The rearrangement uses TRBV5-1 and TRBJ2-7; 7 bases align to TRBD1. The TCR was taken from a young man who had mild COVID-19 (a few samples of this study predate the infection). Cell type and time point are not known. CDR3 sequence: CASTGQSYEQYF. CDR3 in DNA: TGCGCCAGCACGGGACAGTCCTACGAGCAGTACTTC.